This note documents a single T cell receptor (beta chain) sequence. The entry originates in a study of blood T cell repertoires in COVID-19. Study-level background: T cells, B-cell-depleted T cells, or PBMCs provided the cDNA or gDNA that served as material.

Under the authors' procedure: Amplifying reference gene primers gave estimates of nucleated cell counts. Sequencing was performed with immunoSEQ multiplex PCR; in TCRdb, only in-frame clones are kept and a portion is missing. Clonal size and the V and J genes are those of that table, whereas D and trimming came from the DNA. Seen here are hundreds of thousands of clones, over 70% observed once, and the top ten hold approximately 7.4%. The ends lost 1 base at V and 2 bases at J; junction bases unmatched: 0. The CDR3 extends over 14 amino acids. In germline, CDR1 is SGHNT, CDR2 YYREEE (reference sequence).

The source of this sequence is a woman between 45 and 65 years old with acute or convalescent COVID-19. The chain carries TRBV5-4 and TRBJ2-5, with 9 bases fitting TRBD2. Source material: peripheral blood. The CDR3 sequence is CASSLTSGQETQYF. In DNA form, the CDR3 reads TGTGCCAGCAGCTTGACTAGCGGGCAAGAGACCCAGTACTTC.